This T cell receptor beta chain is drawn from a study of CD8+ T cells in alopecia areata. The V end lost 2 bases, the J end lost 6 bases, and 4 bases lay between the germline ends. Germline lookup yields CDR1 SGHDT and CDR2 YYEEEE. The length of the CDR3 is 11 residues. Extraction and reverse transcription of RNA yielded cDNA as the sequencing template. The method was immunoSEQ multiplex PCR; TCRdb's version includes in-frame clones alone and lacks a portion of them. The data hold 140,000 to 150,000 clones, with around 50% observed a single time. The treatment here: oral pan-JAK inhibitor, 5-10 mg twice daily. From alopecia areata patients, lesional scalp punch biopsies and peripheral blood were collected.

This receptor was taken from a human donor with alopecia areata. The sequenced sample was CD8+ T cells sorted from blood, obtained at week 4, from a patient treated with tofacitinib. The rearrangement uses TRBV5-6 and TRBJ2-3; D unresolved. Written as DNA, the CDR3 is TGTGCCAGCAGCTTCGGGGATACGCAGTATTTT. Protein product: CASSFGDTQYF.